This T cell receptor (beta chain) was found in a study of low-dose radiotherapy and immunotherapy resistance in tumors. J gave up 5 bases and V 3 bases, and 9 bases lay outside the gene matches. Germline V CDR1 and CDR2: KGHDR, SFDVKD. The CDR3 is 18 amino acids. TRAV and TRBV primers primed cDNA for both TCRalpha and TCRbeta. TCRs underwent roughly 19 PCR cycles of amplification with a constant-region primer and V-primer adapter. Using its own MiXCR run on the reads, TCRdb lists one record per CDR3 protein. The data contain tens of thousands of distinct CDR3 sequences, under 9.5% of them singletons. The time point: before trial treatment. Administered to the donors were nivolumab, ipilimumab, aspirin, low-dose cyclophosphamide and low-dose radiotherapy. This clonotype was seen at least ten times.

This rearrangement joins TRBV24-1 to TRBJ2-5; 15 bases map to TRBD2. Specimen: PBMCs, collected before treatment. This receptor was obtained from a male donor with prostate cancer. CDR3 region: CATSDPGLAGGGRETQYF. CDR3 DNA sequence: TGTGCCACCAGTGATCCCGGACTAGCGGGAGGGGGACGGGAGACCCAGTACTTC.